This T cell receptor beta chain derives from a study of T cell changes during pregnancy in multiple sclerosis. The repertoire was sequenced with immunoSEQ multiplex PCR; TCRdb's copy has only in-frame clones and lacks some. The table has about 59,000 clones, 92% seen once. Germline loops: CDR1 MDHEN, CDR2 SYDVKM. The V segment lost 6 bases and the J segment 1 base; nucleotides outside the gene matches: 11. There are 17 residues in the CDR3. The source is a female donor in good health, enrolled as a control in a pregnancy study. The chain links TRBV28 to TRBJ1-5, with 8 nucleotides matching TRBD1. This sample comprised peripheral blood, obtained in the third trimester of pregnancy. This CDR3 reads CASSSDRGWRSNQPQHF. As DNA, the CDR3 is TGTGCCAGCAGCTCCGACAGGGGTTGGAGGAGCAATCAGCCCCAGCATTTT.